This T cell receptor (beta chain) was found in a study of T cell repertoires in cytomegalovirus infection. This clonotype was detected only a few times. V dropped 2 bases and J dropped 9 bases, with 14 bases sitting between them. CDR3 length: 14 residues. TCRdb called the reads again in MiXCR, with one record for every CDR3 protein. The sample holds about 740,000 distinct CDR3 sequences; 35% are singletons and the top ten take under 3.5%. The origin of this receptor is a human donor in good health (CMV status not recorded). Some clones in this sample may be carry-over from other donors' samples. The chain couples TRBV12-3 or TRBV12-4 to TRBJ1-5; D is undetermined. Sequenced material: PBMCs. The CDR3 coding sequence is TGTGCCAGCAGTTTATCCGAGCAGAGTCCGCCCCAGCATTTT. Translated, it gives CASSLSEQSPPQHF.